Listed below are T cell receptor beta chains from one sample, sequenced in a study of cytomegalovirus exposure and HLA in healthy donors. Produced via immunoSEQ multiplex PCR; TCRdb's table is partial and in-frame only. The table includes 100,000 to 150,000 clones, around 78% detected once. Sequences were obtained from PBMCs. These receptor sequences come from a woman aged 45-59 years in good health and CMV-seronegative. CDR3s include the opening cysteine and the closing phenylalanine or tryptophan. D genes are given only for firm matches. Rows may omit the clone size; those that give it use once, few, many or a size class.

j_call v_call clone_size d_call cdr3_nt cdr3_aa
TRBJ1-1 TRBV6-5 NA NA TGTGCCAGCAGTTACTATCAGGGGTCCACTGAAGCTTTCTTT CASSYYQGSTEAFF
TRBJ2-3 TRBV19 NA TRBD2 TGTGCCAGTAGTATTGGACTAGCGGGAGGGCCGGATACGCAGTATTTT CASSIGLAGGPDTQYF
TRBJ2-7 TRBV4-2 few NA TGTGCCAGCAGCCAAGGAGGTCAGGGCTACGAGCAGTACTTC CASSQGGQGYEQYF
TRBJ1-1 TRBV19 NA NA TGTGCCAGTAGTTGGGGGGGGACTGAAGCTTTCTTT CASSWGGTEAFF
TRBJ1-2 TRBV7-9 NA NA TGTGCCAGCAGCTCCCGGGATTTCTATGGCTACACCTTC CASSSRDFYGYTF
TRBJ1-5 TRBV7-8 NA TRBD1 TGTGCCAGCAGCTTAGGAAGACAGGGGGTCTATCAGCCCCAGCATTTT CASSLGRQGVYQPQHF
TRBJ1-4 TRBV7-9 NA NA TGTGCCAGCAGCTTGGGACAACGGGGGGATGAAAAACTGTTTTTT CASSLGQRGDEKLFF
TRBJ2-4 TRBV29-1 NA TRBD2 TGCAGCGTTTTAGCGGGGGTAGCCAAAAACATTCAGTACTTC CSVLAGVAKNIQYF
TRBJ2-1 TRBV2 NA TRBD2 TGTGCCACCGAGACTAGCGGGAGGGCTGGTGAGCAGTTCTTC CATETSGRAGEQFF
TRBJ2-1 TRBV11-3 NA TRBD2 TGTGCCAGCAGCAGACGGACTAGCGGGAGCTCCTACAATGAGCAGTTCTTC CASSRRTSGSSYNEQFF